These 27 T cell receptor beta chains were all obtained from the same sample, sequenced in a study of OX40 agonist ivuxolimab in advanced cancers. The assay was immunoSEQ multiplex PCR, and TCRdb's table has in-frame clones only and misses some. The table records approximately 110,000 clones, about nine tenths of them present only once. The sequencing here drew on CD4+ or CD8+ T cells sorted from blood, taken in a trial of the OX40 agonist ivuxolimab. All receptors derive from an adult with an advanced solid tumor such as melanoma, head and neck, liver or kidney cancer.

A single count supports this clone. The chain couples TRBV5-1 to TRBJ2-7; 10 positions agree with TRBD1. V was clipped by 1 base and J by 3 bases; unmatched bases: 7. The CDR3 length is 16 residues. Per germline, CDR1 SGHRS and CDR2 YFSETQ. The CDR3 region is CASSLYSTGGNYEQYF. The CDR3 nucleotides read TGCGCCAGCAGCTTGTATTCGACAGGGGGCAACTACGAGCAGTACTTC.

The rearrangement uses TRBV28 and TRBJ2-2; D not certain. This CDR3 has 11 residues. The germline V and J ends were trimmed by 5 bases and 5 bases, with 3 bases remaining between them. Germline V CDR1 and CDR2: MDHEN, SYDVKM. The CDR3 sequence is CASSVTGELFF. In DNA, the CDR3 is TGTGCCAGCAGTGTGACCGGGGAGCTGTTTTTT.

The chain recombines TRBV7-9 with TRBJ1-2; D not certain. V shed 1 base and J shed 2 bases, with 8 bases lying between them. Germline loops: CDR1 SEHNR, CDR2 FQNEAQ (reference sequence). There are 14 residues in the CDR3. The CDR3 spells CASSLEWANYGYTF. In DNA form, the CDR3 reads TGTGCCAGCAGCTTAGAATGGGCGAACTATGGCTACACCTTC.

This clone was detected once. The J gene is TRBJ1-4, the V gene TRBV28, with 7 bases fitting TRBD1. After removal of 3 bases from V and 7 bases from J, the junction contained 11 bases not matched to a gene. The germline V gene has CDR1 MDHEN and CDR2 SYDVKM. This CDR3 comprises 16 residues. The CDR3 DNA follows: TGTGCCAGCAGTTTCCATCCAGGGGGAATACGTGAAAAACTGTTTTTT. It specifies CASSFHPGGIREKLFF. Based on the CDR3 plus reference TRBV28 and TRBJ1-4, the full variable domain is DVKVTQSSRYLVKRTGEKVFLECVQDMDHENMFWYRQDPGLGLRLIYFSYDVKMKEKGDIPEGYSVSREKKERFSLILESASTNQTSMYLCASSFHPGGIREKLFFGSGTQLSVL.

The V and J genes are TRBV4-1 and TRBJ1-1; possibly TRBD1 for D (5 bases). Germline loops: CDR1 MGHRA, CDR2 YSYEKL. This CDR3 has 17 residues. Trimming left V 0 bases short and J 4 bases short, with 18 bases between. CDR3 sequence (DNA): TGCGCCAGCAGCCAAGATTACGGGGGAATACCATCCACTGAAGCTTTCTTT. Its translation: CASSQDYGGIPSTEAFF.

The chain joins TRBV25-1 to TRBJ1-2; D call uncertain. The CDR3 totals 14 residues. CDR1 and CDR2 from the germline V gene are MGHDK and SYGVNS. The V end was cut by 6 bases, the J end by 1 base, with 12 bases between. The DNA for the CDR3 is TGTGCCAGCAGGGGAGCAGCGAGTAACTATGGCTACACCTTC. Translated: CASRGAASNYGYTF.

The chain recombines TRBV5-1 with TRBJ2-7; 12 nucleotides agree with TRBD2. V shed 5 bases, J shed 2 bases, and the junction held 5 bases outside the gene matches. Germline CDR1 reads SGHRS; CDR2 reads YFSETQ. This CDR3 is built from 15 residues. The CDR3 reads CASSLAGGPAYEQYF. In nucleotides, the CDR3 is TGCGCCAGCAGTCTAGCGGGAGGGCCTGCCTACGAGCAGTACTTC.

The chain is built from TRBV7-6 and TRBJ1-2; D possibly corresponds to TRBD1 (5 bases). V gave up 5 bases and J gave up 4 bases, with 14 bases separating them. This CDR3 has 14 residues. From germline, CDR1 is SGHVS and CDR2 FNYEAQ. CDR3 coding DNA: TGTGCCAGCAGCAATGACGACAGTGTCTATGGCTACACCTTC. It translates to CASSNDDSVYGYTF. The full variable domain, with the rest looked up from reference TRBV7-6 and TRBJ1-2, is GAGVSQSPRYKVTKRGQDVALRCDPISGHVSLYWYRQALGQGPEFLTYFNYEAQQDKSGLPNDRFSAERPEGSISTLTIQRTEQRDSAMYRCASSNDDSVYGYTFGSGTRLTVV.

The gene calls are TRBV5-1 and TRBJ1-1, with 7 bases lining up with TRBD1. CDR3 length: 20 residues. V lost 3 bases to trimming and J lost 0 bases; unmatched junction nucleotides: 20. Germline-derived CDR1 and CDR2 are SGHRS and YFSETQ. The CDR3 sequence is CASSSRDLPGQRTMNTEAFF. In DNA, the CDR3 is TGCGCCAGCAGCTCGCGGGATCTCCCGGGACAGAGAACCATGAACACTGAAGCTTTCTTT.

The V and J genes are TRBV6-6 and TRBJ1-5, with D perhaps TRBD1 (5 bases). V lost 6 bases, J lost 2 bases, and 14 bases lay in between. CDR3 length: 15 residues. CDR1 MNHNY and CDR2 SVGAGI come from the germline V gene (reference sequence). CDR3 residues: CASRSGPQGNQPQHF. In DNA form, the CDR3 reads TGTGCCAGCAGATCGGGGCCCCAGGGCAATCAGCCCCAGCATTTT.

V and J are TRBV27 and TRBJ1-3, with a tentative D call TRBD1 (5 bases). CDR1 is MNHEY, CDR2 SMNVEV, per germline (reference sequence). V lost 4 bases, J lost 4 bases, and 11 bases lay in between. The CDR3 loop spans 14 amino acids. CDR3 loop: CASSYGGEGNTIYF. CDR3 nucleotide sequence: TGTGCCAGCAGTTATGGGGGGGAAGGAAACACCATATATTTT.

The CDR3 DNA reads TGTGCCAGCACTCGGACAGGTACCCCCGGGGATGAGCAGTTCTTC. Translation gives CASTRTGTPGDEQFF. This rearrangement joins TRBV2 to TRBJ2-1; 7 positions agree with TRBD1. CDR1 and CDR2 (germline): SNHLY, FYNNEI. This CDR3 has 15 residues. V gave up 7 bases and J gave up 8 bases; unmatched junction bases: 14.

The chain joins TRBV9 to TRBJ1-2, with 8 bases lining up with TRBD1. V lost 0 bases and J lost 5; bases outside the gene matches: 6. The CDR3 is 15 amino acids. Germline V lookup: CDR1 SGDLS, CDR2 YYNGEE. Written as DNA, the CDR3 is TGTGCCAGCAGCGTAGGGGGCACAGGGGGTTATGGCTACACCTTC. Translating gives CASSVGGTGGYGYTF.

This rearrangement joins TRBV2 to TRBJ2-7, with D possibly matching TRBD1 (8 bases). The V gene's germline CDR1 is SNHLY and CDR2 FYNNEI. The V end lost 10 bases, the J end lost 3 bases, and 16 bases lay between the germline ends. The CDR3 contains 13 residues. The CDR3 sequence is CATRGTGVYEQYF. CDR3 sequence (DNA): TGTGCCACGCGGGGGACAGGAGTCTACGAGCAGTACTTC.

This rearrangement joins TRBV10-3 to TRBJ1-1; D is undetermined. CDR1 is ENHRY, CDR2 SYGVKD, per germline. CDR3 length: 11 amino acids. With 4 bases removed from V and 1 base from J, the gap between germline ends came to 1 base. CDR3 region: CAISGNTEAFF. The DNA of the CDR3 is TGTGCCATCAGTGGGAACACTGAAGCTTTCTTT.

In the case of this clone: Its ends do not fully match the called genes, so a read error is possible. The chain recombines TRBV7-7 with TRBJ2-2; the D is unclear. CDR3 size: 14 residues. Germline CDR1 SSHAT, CDR2 FNYEAQ (reference sequence). CDR3 loop: CASSLGDLRGELFF. The CDR3 bases are TGTGCTAGCAGCTTAGGCGACCTACGGGGGGAGCTGTTTTTT.

The count of this clone is one. The chain carries TRBV27 and TRBJ1-5, with D maybe TRBD1 (6 bases). Germline V gene lookup returns CDR1 MNHEY and CDR2 SMNVEV (reference sequence). The CDR3 loop spans 15 amino acids. Between the trimmed V and J ends, which lost 3 bases and 0 bases, there was a span of 9 bases. As DNA, the CDR3 is TGTGCCAGCAGTTTGAGACAGGATAGCAATCAGCCCCAGCATTTT. Translation gives CASSLRQDSNQPQHF.

The chain is built from TRBV6-5 and TRBJ1-4; TRBD1 agrees at 9 bases. The germline CDR1 and CDR2 sequences are MNHEY and SVGAGI. The CDR3 covers 15 residues. Trimming removed 4 bases from V and 3 bases from J; junction bases left unmatched: 3. CDR3 residues: CASSLRQGANEKLFF. CDR3 DNA sequence: TGTGCCAGCAGTTTGCGACAGGGGGCTAATGAAAAACTGTTTTTT.

The rearrangement uses TRBV5-6 and TRBJ2-7; 11 bases are a match to TRBD1. CDR3 length: 15 amino acids. CDR1 is SGHDT and CDR2 is YYEEEE in the germline V gene. V shed 4 bases, J shed 0 bases, and the junction held 3 bases outside the gene matches. CDR3 nucleotide sequence: TGTGCCAGCAGCCTCGGACAGGGGGCCTCCTACGAGCAGTACTTC. Its protein is CASSLGQGASYEQYF. Filled out from reference TRBV5-6 and TRBJ2-7, the complete variable domain reads DAGVTQSPTHLIKTRGQQVTLRCSPKSGHDTVSWYQQALGQGPQFIFQYYEEEERQRGNFPDRFSGHQFPNYSSELNVNALLLGDSALYLCASSLGQGASYEQYFGPGTRLTVT.

The CDR3 DNA reads TGTGCCAGCAGCTCCCAGACAGGGTTAATATACGAGCAGTACTTC. Amino acid sequence: CASSSQTGLIYEQYF. The V gene is TRBV7-2, the J gene TRBJ2-7; 7 bases are shared with TRBD1. CDR3 length: 15 amino acids. From germline, CDR1 is SGHTA and CDR2 FQGNSA. Trimming at V came to 4 bases and at J to 4 bases, leaving 10 bases not matched to a gene.

The CDR3 DNA reads TGCGCCAGCAGTGGAGGGGGGACAAGTGGCGAGCAGTACTTC. Encoded protein: CASSGGGTSGEQYF. The V call is TRBV10-1, the J call TRBJ2-7, with D possibly being TRBD1 or TRBD2 (6 bases each). Per germline, CDR1 WNHNN and CDR2 SYGVQD (reference sequence). Trimming cost V 4 bases and J 6 bases, with 16 bases left between them. The CDR3 extends over 14 amino acids.

Worth noting for this clone: The limits of the CDR3 on the DNA are not certain, so only TCRdb's listed CDR3 is given. The chain links TRBV28 to TRBJ2-7; the tabulated D call, TRBD1, remains unverified against the DNA. Germline CDR1 and CDR2: MDHEN and SYDVKM. The CDR3 extends over 14 residues, inclusive of both ends. CDR3 in amino acids: CASILGTVPYEQYF.

The chain recombines TRBV5-4 with TRBJ2-7, with 8 positions matching TRBD2. V lost 1 base and J lost 5; bases outside the gene matches: 5. The germline gives CDR1 SGHNT, CDR2 YYREEE (reference sequence). The CDR3 is 14 amino acids. CDR3 coding DNA: TGTGCCAGCAGCTTGTCAGGGACTAGGGACGAGCAGTACTTC. As protein: CASSLSGTRDEQYF. The variable domain in full, completed from reference TRBV5-4 and TRBJ2-7, reads ETGVTQSPTHLIKTRGQQVTLRCSSQSGHNTVSWYQQALGQGPQFIFQYYREEENGRGNFPPRFSGLQFPNYSSELNVNALELDDSALYLCASSLSGTRDEQYFGPGTRLTVT.

The rearrangement uses TRBV27 and TRBJ1-2; 7 positions match TRBD1. CDR1 MNHEY and CDR2 SMNVEV come from the germline V gene (reference sequence). CDR3 length equals 14 residues. V dropped 6 bases and J dropped 8; count of bases not matched to a gene: 12. The CDR3 loop reads CASSSLERGQGYTF. In DNA form, the CDR3 reads TGTGCCAGCAGCTCCCTGGAGAGGGGACAGGGCTACACCTTC.

V is TRBV30 and J is TRBJ2-2, with a weak D call TRBD1 (5 bases). CDR3 length: 13 amino acids. V lost 0 bases to trimming and J lost 5 bases, with 7 bases between them. CDR1 and CDR2 from the germline V gene are GTSNPN and SVGIG (reference sequence). For the CDR3, the DNA is TGTGCCTGGAGTGTTCAGGGAACCGGGGAGCTGTTTTTT. It codes for CAWSVQGTGELFF.

The V call is TRBV7-2, the J call TRBJ1-3; maybe TRBD1 (5 bases). V was clipped by 1 base and J by 0 bases, with 10 bases between them. This CDR3 is built from 16 residues. Per the germline V gene, CDR1 is SGHTA and CDR2 is FQGNSA. Written as DNA, the CDR3 is TGTGCCAGCAGCTTAGAACAGGTTATCTCTGGAAACACCATATATTTT. It specifies CASSLEQVISGNTIYF.

The DNA of the CDR3 is TGCGCCAGCAGCTACGGGTTCTCTGGAAACACCATATATTTT. It codes for CASSYGFSGNTIYF. The chain links TRBV4-3 to TRBJ1-3, with D hard to call. In germline, CDR1 is LGHNA, CDR2 YSLEER. The CDR3 consists of 14 residues. The V gene lost 5 bases and the J gene lost 0 bases, with 8 bases spanning the gap.